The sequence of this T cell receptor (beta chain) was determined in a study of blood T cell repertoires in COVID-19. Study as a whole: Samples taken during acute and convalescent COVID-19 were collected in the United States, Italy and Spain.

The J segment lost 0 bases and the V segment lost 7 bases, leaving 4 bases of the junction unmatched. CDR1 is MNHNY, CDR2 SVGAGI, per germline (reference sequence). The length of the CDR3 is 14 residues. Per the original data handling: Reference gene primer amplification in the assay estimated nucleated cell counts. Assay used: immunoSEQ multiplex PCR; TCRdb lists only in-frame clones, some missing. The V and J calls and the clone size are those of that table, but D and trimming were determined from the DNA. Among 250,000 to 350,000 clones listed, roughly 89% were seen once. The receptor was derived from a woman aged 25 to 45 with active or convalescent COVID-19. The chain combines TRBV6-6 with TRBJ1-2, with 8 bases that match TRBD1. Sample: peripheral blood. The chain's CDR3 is CASIDRGPNYGYTF. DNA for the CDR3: TGTGCCAGCATCGACAGGGGCCCTAACTATGGCTACACCTTC.